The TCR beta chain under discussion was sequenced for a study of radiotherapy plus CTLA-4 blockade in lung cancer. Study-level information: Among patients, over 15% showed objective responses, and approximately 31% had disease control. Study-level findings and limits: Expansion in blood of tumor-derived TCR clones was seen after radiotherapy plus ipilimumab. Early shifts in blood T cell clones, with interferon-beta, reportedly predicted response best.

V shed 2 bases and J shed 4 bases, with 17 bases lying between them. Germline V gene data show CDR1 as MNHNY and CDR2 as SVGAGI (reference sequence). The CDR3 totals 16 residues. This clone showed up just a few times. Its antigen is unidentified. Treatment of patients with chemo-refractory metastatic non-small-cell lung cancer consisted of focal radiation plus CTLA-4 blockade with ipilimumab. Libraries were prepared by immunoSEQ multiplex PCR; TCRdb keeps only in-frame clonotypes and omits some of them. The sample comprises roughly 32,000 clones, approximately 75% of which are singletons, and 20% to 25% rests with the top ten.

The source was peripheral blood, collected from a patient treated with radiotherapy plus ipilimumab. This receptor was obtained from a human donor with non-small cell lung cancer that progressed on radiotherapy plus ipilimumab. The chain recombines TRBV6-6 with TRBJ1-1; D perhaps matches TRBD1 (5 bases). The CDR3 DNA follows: TGTGCCAGCAGTTACAGCTACCCGGGGGGGAGCACTGAAGCTTTCTTT. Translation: CASSYSYPGGSTEAFF.